The 32 T cell receptor beta chains given below trace back to one sample, sequenced in a study of graft-versus-host responses after intestinal transplantation. Sequencing was performed with immunoSEQ multiplex PCR; in TCRdb, only in-frame clones are kept and a portion is missing. In the table there are roughly 29,000 clones, about 90% of which are singletons. Here the sequenced sample was PBMCs, taken 450 to 460 days after intestinal transplantation. These receptors were taken from a human patient who received an intestinal transplant, so some T cells may come from the graft donor.

V and J are TRBV7-9 and TRBJ2-5; 8 bases are shared with TRBD2. From germline, CDR1 is SEHNR and CDR2 FQNEAQ (reference sequence). The CDR3 totals 17 residues. V gave up 3 bases and J gave up 5 bases; unmatched junction bases: 14. The CDR3 DNA sequence: TGTGCCAGCAGCTTGAGCGGGGGACGCGGGTTGTGGGAGACCCAGTACTTC. It specifies CASSLSGGRGLWETQYF.

This clone was seen just once. The chain recombines TRBV4-3 with TRBJ2-7; D might be TRBD1 (5 bases). This CDR3 spans 14 amino acids. Trimming took off 7 bases at V and 2 bases at J, with 15 bases between the two ends. CDR1 is LGHNA, CDR2 YSLEER, per germline. CDR3 loop: CASTPRAGPYEQYF. DNA of the CDR3: TGCGCCAGCACCCCCCGTGCAGGGCCCTACGAGCAGTACTTC.

The chain employs TRBV6-5 and TRBJ2-7; D may be TRBD1 (6 bases). Germline-derived CDR1 and CDR2 are MNHEY and SVGAGI. The ends were cut back, 0 bases at V and 0 bases at J, with 6 bases in the middle. The length of the CDR3 is 14 residues. This CDR3 is CASSYSGGSYEQYF. The CDR3 coding sequence is TGTGCCAGCAGTTACTCAGGGGGCTCCTACGAGCAGTACTTC.

The V gene is TRBV5-5, the J gene TRBJ1-2; weak D call: TRBD1 (5 bases). The CDR3 contains 14 residues. Germline CDR1 is SGHKS and CDR2 is YYEKEE (reference sequence). Trimming stripped 4 bases from V and 2 bases from J, with 12 bases between. The CDR3 DNA reads as TGTGCCAGCAGCGAGGTAGGGGAGAACTATGGCTACACCTTC. Translation: CASSEVGENYGYTF.

J is TRBJ2-3 and V is TRBV7-2, with a weak D call TRBD2 (5 bases). CDR3 length: 13 amino acids. CDR1 SGHTA and CDR2 FQGNSA come from the germline V gene. Trimming left V 3 bases short and J 3 bases short, with 7 bases between. CDR3 in amino acids: CASSFTGTDTQYF. Here the CDR3 DNA reads TGTGCCAGCAGCTTCACGGGAACAGATACGCAGTATTTT.

The chain carries TRBV28 and TRBJ1-5, with 9 bases matching TRBD1. The junction had 25 bases not matched to a gene; V was cut back by 3 bases and J by 4 bases. Germline CDR1 reads MDHEN; CDR2 reads SYDVKM. This CDR3 region has 22 residues. The DNA of the CDR3 is TGTGCCAGCAGTTTGGGTCTAAGACAGGGGGGAAGGGCCCCGGGTAGAAATCAGCCCCAGCATTTT. The encoded protein is CASSLGLRQGGRAPGRNQPQHF.

V and J are TRBV7-2 and TRBJ2-3; the D gene is possibly TRBD2 (6 bases). CDR1 and CDR2 (germline): SGHTA, FQGNSA. The CDR3 is 15 residues long. The V end lost 4 bases, the J end lost 0 bases, and 11 bases lay between the germline ends. The CDR3 coding sequence is TGTGCCAGCAGCTCCAGCGGGCTGAGCACAGATACGCAGTATTTT. Its translation is CASSSSGLSTDTQYF.

The chain combines TRBV6-6 with TRBJ1-5, with D possibly being TRBD1 (6 bases). Trimming shortened V by 6 bases and J by 6 bases, and 21 bases separated the two germline ends. The germline gives CDR1 MNHNY, CDR2 SVGAGI (reference sequence). CDR3 length: 16 amino acids. CDR3 DNA sequence: TGTGCCAGCAGACTCGAAACAGGGTGGGAGAGTCAGCCCCAGCATTTT. Translated, it gives CASRLETGWESQPQHF.

The chain recombines TRBV29-1 with TRBJ1-2; possible D gene TRBD1, 6 bases. CDR3 size: 14 residues. The V end lost 2 bases, the J end lost 5 bases, and 15 bases lay between the germline ends. CDR1 SQVTM and CDR2 ANQGSEA come from the germline V gene. CDR3 in amino acids: CSVEPAQGRYGYTF. For the CDR3, the DNA is TGCAGCGTTGAACCGGCGCAGGGGAGGTATGGCTACACCTTC.

The chain couples TRBV13 to TRBJ2-7; D not resolved. V lost 5 bases and J 0 bases, leaving 8 bases between the germline ends. The germline V gene has CDR1 PRHDT and CDR2 FYEKMQ (reference sequence). CDR3 length equals 13 residues. The CDR3 loop reads CASSLRSSYEQYF. CDR3 DNA: TGTGCCAGCAGCCTCCGGAGCTCCTACGAGCAGTACTTC. Full variable domain (rest looked up from reference TRBV13 and TRBJ2-7): AAGVIQSPRHLIKEKRETATLKCYPIPRHDTVYWYQQGPGQDPQFLISFYEKMQSDKGSIPDRFSAQQFSDYHSELNMSSLELGDSALYFCASSLRSSYEQYFGPGTRLTVT.

CDR3 protein: CASSFDQDRYGYTF. As DNA, the CDR3 is TGTGCCAGCAGCTTTGATCAGGACAGATATGGCTACACCTTC. This chain uses TRBV7-8 with TRBJ1-2, with D possibly TRBD1 on 6 matching bases. Germline V gene sequence: CDR1 SGHVS, CDR2 FQNEAQ. V lost 3 bases and J lost 5, with 13 bases in between. The CDR3 contains 14 residues.

The chain joins TRBV5-6 to TRBJ2-7; D gene unclear. V was clipped by 4 bases and J by 1 base, with 9 bases between them. The CDR3 has 13 residues. From germline, CDR1 is SGHDT and CDR2 YYEEEE. The CDR3 sequence: CASSPSGSYEQYF. DNA for the CDR3: TGTGCCAGCAGCCCCTCCGGGTCCTACGAGCAGTACTTC.

The V gene is TRBV4-3, the J gene TRBJ2-7; 16 nucleotides agree with TRBD2. Germline values: CDR1 LGHNA, CDR2 YSLEER. V gave up 5 bases and J gave up 0 bases; unmatched junction bases: 7. The length of the CDR3 is 18 residues. CDR3 in DNA: TGCGCCAGCAGCGCACCGGGACTAGCGGGGGGGATCTCCTACGAGCAGTACTTC. This encodes CASSAPGLAGGISYEQYF.

V gene TRBV29-1 combines with J gene TRBJ2-6; 11 bases match TRBD1. CDR1 and CDR2 (germline): SQVTM, ANQGSEA. Unmatched junction bases numbered 1, after V lost 6 bases and J lost 0 bases. This CDR3 is 15 amino acids long. CDR3 sequence reads: CSVGTGGSGANVLTF. The DNA of the CDR3 is TGCAGCGTCGGGACAGGGGGCTCTGGGGCCAACGTCCTGACTTTC.

The chain couples TRBV2 to TRBJ2-3; 9 bases are a match to TRBD1. This CDR3 comprises 14 residues. The junction had 2 bases not matched to a gene; V was cut back by 6 bases and J by 1 base. Germline values: CDR1 SNHLY, CDR2 FYNNEI. The CDR3 DNA is TGTGCCAGCAGGGGACAGGGCCGCACAGATACGCAGTATTTT. Residues: CASRGQGRTDTQYF.

The chain uses TRBV6-1 and TRBJ1-2; unclear D gene. Germline values: CDR1 MNHNS, CDR2 SASEGT. The CDR3 is made up of 14 amino acids. V gave up 1 base and J gave up 7 bases, with 13 bases separating them. CDR3 in DNA: TGTGCCAGCAGTGAAGGTTCGGGGATAGGTGGCTACACCTTC. Translation: CASSEGSGIGGYTF.

The chain is built from TRBV5-1 and TRBJ2-1; D is possibly TRBD1 or TRBD2 (5 bases each). The CDR3 loop spans 15 amino acids. The germline gives CDR1 SGHRS, CDR2 YFSETQ. V lost 2 bases and J 1 base, leaving 10 bases between the germline ends. CDR3 region: CASSFSGASYNEQFF. The CDR3 region has the DNA TGCGCCAGCAGCTTCTCCGGGGCTTCCTACAATGAGCAGTTCTTC. Variable domain in full (rest from reference TRBV5-1 and TRBJ2-1): KAGVTQTPRYLIKTRGQQVTLSCSPISGHRSVSWYQQTPGQGLQFLFEYFSETQRNKGNFPGRFSGRQFSNSRSEMNVSTLELGDSALYLCASSFSGASYNEQFFGPGTRLTVL.

This chain connects TRBV7-2 to TRBJ2-7, with D perhaps matching TRBD1 or TRBD2 (6 bases each). CDR1 and CDR2 from the germline V gene are SGHTA and FQGNSA. Trimming took 4 bases from V and 3 from J, leaving 13 bases between them. The CDR3 sequence is 14 residues long. The CDR3 protein is CASSSQKGGYEQYF. The CDR3 DNA follows: TGTGCCAGCAGCTCACAGAAGGGGGGCTACGAGCAGTACTTC.

The chain couples TRBV28 to TRBJ1-5, with D maybe TRBD1 (5 bases). Trimming left V 6 bases short and J 5 bases short, with 20 bases between. CDR1 and CDR2 from the germline V gene are MDHEN and SYDVKM. CDR3 length: 16 residues. The DNA for the CDR3 is TGTGCCAGCAGCCTAGGGGTAGTCAAAATAGATCAGCCCCAGCATTTT. Its protein is CASSLGVVKIDQPQHF.

The CDR3 loop reads CASSIPSSGRGPQYF. The CDR3, as DNA: TGTGCCAGCTCTATTCCCTCAAGTGGCCGCGGGCCCCAGTACTTC. The V gene is TRBV6-6, the J gene TRBJ2-5; D is possibly TRBD2 (5 bases). The germline V gene encodes CDR1 MNHNY and CDR2 SVGAGI (reference sequence). This CDR3 comprises 15 residues. Trimming took 8 bases from V and 9 from J, leaving 25 bases between them.

V is TRBV5-1 and J is TRBJ1-2; no reliable D call. The CDR3 is made up of 12 amino acids. Trimming shortened V by 4 bases and J by 2 bases, and 6 bases separated the two germline ends. Germline CDR1 reads SGHRS; CDR2 reads YFSETQ. The CDR3 DNA reads as TGCGCCAGCAGCGGGGAGAACTATGGCTACACCTTC. Its protein product is CASSGENYGYTF.

The V call is TRBV5-5, the J call TRBJ1-1, with D uncertain. There are 15 residues in the CDR3. The germline gives CDR1 SGHKS, CDR2 YYEKEE (reference sequence). Trimming cost V 0 bases and J 4 bases, with 13 bases left between them. The CDR3 nucleotides read TGTGCCAGCAGCTTGGGTTGGAGTGGTTCCACTGAAGCTTTCTTT. This gives the protein CASSLGWSGSTEAFF. Variable domain in full (rest from reference TRBV5-5 and TRBJ1-1): DAGVTQSPTHLIKTRGQQVTLRCSPISGHKSVSWYQQVLGQGPQFIFQYYEKEERGRGNFPDRFSARQFPNYSSELNVNALLLGDSALYLCASSLGWSGSTEAFFGQGTRLTVV.

In the case of this clone: A junction boundary mismatches the germline segment, possibly from a read error. In the same sample, other DNA sequences code for this CDR3. CDR3 sequence (DNA): TGCGCCAGCCTCAACCTAGGGGGGGCTCCTCAAGAGACTCAGTACTTC. It specifies CASLNLGGAPQETQYF. This chain joins TRBV7-8 and TRBJ2-5, with TRBD2 as a possible D gene (7 bases). Germline lookup yields CDR1 SGHVS and CDR2 FQNEAQ. The CDR3 length is 16 residues.

The V gene is TRBV15, the J gene TRBJ1-3; D is unresolved. Deletions cut 0 bases from V and 2 bases from J, with 11 bases between. This CDR3 is built from 16 residues. In germline, CDR1 is LNHNV, CDR2 YYDKDF (reference sequence). The CDR3 here is CATSRDSQIAGNTIYF. The DNA for the CDR3 is TGTGCCACCAGCAGAGATTCACAGATAGCTGGAAACACCATATATTTT.

The chain carries TRBV5-1 and TRBJ2-7; TRBD2 matches 14 bases. The CDR3 is 17 residues long. V dropped 4 bases and J dropped 2; count of bases not matched to a gene: 8. The germline V gene has CDR1 SGHRS and CDR2 YFSETQ. The DNA for the CDR3 is TGCGCCAGCAGCGGGGGACTAGCGGGAGCCCCGGCCTACGAGCAGTACTTC. It codes for CASSGGLAGAPAYEQYF.

This sequence joins TRBV25-1 and TRBJ1-4; TRBD1 might be the D (5 bases). This CDR3 region has 14 residues. Germline V gene data show CDR1 as MGHDK and CDR2 as SYGVNS. V lost 3 bases and J 7 bases, leaving 12 bases between the germline ends. The CDR3 bases are TGTGCCAGCAGTGAGTTGGGGCTAAGTGAAAAACTGTTTTTT. Protein sequence: CASSELGLSEKLFF. The entire variable domain, with the rest obtained from reference TRBV25-1 and TRBJ1-4, is as follows: EADIYQTPRYLVIGTGKKITLECSQTMGHDKMYWYQQDPGMELHLIHYSYGVNSTEKGDLSSESTVSRIRTEHFPLTLESARPSHTSQYLCASSELGLSEKLFFGSGTQLSVL.

This clone was observed a few times. The V gene is TRBV2, the J gene TRBJ2-7; D is uncertain. Trimming stripped 5 bases from V and 7 bases from J, with 18 bases between. Germline CDR1 reads SNHLY; CDR2 reads FYNNEI. CDR3 size: 14 residues. The CDR3 region has the DNA TGTGCCAGCAGTCCTAGGCGCGAGGTTAGAGAGCAGTACTTC. This sequence encodes CASSPRREVREQYF. The whole variable domain, remainder taken from reference TRBV2 and TRBJ2-7, is EPEVTQTPSHQVTQMGQEVILRCVPISNHLYFYWYRQILGQKVEFLVSFYNNEISEKSEIFDDQFSVERPDGSNFTLKIRSTKLEDSAMYFCASSPRREVREQYFGPGTRLTVT.

This chain links TRBV9 with TRBJ2-1; D unresolved. The CDR3 is 14 residues long. Germline CDR1 and CDR2: SGDLS and YYNGEE. Trimming left V 3 bases short and J 4 bases short, with 11 bases between. The CDR3 DNA is TGTGCCAGCAGCGCAGGTTACTCATACAATGAGCAGTTCTTC. Translating gives CASSAGYSYNEQFF.

The DNA of the CDR3 is TGTGCCAGCAGCTTACTAGGGGGCTACGGAAAATTCACAGATACGCAGTATTTT. It codes for CASSLLGGYGKFTDTQYF. The J gene is TRBJ2-3, the V gene TRBV11-2, with 7 bases lining up with TRBD1. This CDR3 is 18 amino acids long. Per germline, CDR1 SGHAT and CDR2 FQNNGV. The V segment lost 2 bases and the J segment 2 bases; nucleotides outside the gene matches: 13.

The chain's CDR3 is CASRGSTDTQYF. The DNA for the CDR3 is TGTGCCAGCAGGGGGAGCACAGATACGCAGTATTTT. This rearrangement joins TRBV2 to TRBJ2-3; D is uncertain. V gave up 6 bases and J gave up 0 bases, with 4 bases separating them. The CDR3 is 12 residues long. The V gene's germline CDR1 is SNHLY and CDR2 FYNNEI.

V is TRBV18 and J is TRBJ2-1; TRBD2 agrees at 8 bases. Germline V gene data show CDR1 as KGHSH and CDR2 as LQKENI. V was clipped by 0 bases and J by 2 bases; unmatched bases: 6. This CDR3 spans 17 amino acids. This CDR3 is CASSPPRGRTAYNEQFF. The CDR3 DNA reads TGTGCCAGCTCACCACCCCGCGGGAGGACTGCCTACAATGAGCAGTTCTTC.

The chain carries TRBV2 and TRBJ2-7, with TRBD1 identical over 7 bases. CDR1 is SNHLY and CDR2 is FYNNEI in the germline V gene. The ends lost 6 bases at V and 1 base at J; junction bases unmatched: 6. CDR3 length: 14 amino acids. CDR3 nucleotides: TGTGCCAGCAGATTGGGACAGACTTCCTACGAGCAGTACTTC. Protein sequence: CASRLGQTSYEQYF.